Shown below are 4 T cell receptor beta chains from a single sample sequenced in a study of blood T cell repertoires in COVID-19. Profiling relied on immunoSEQ multiplex PCR, and the TCRdb table lists in-frame clones only, not all of them. Of about 170,000 clones detected, approximately 81% appear once; the ten largest clones hold 3% to 3.5%. Sequencing input: peripheral blood. All receptors come from a human donor with acute or convalescent COVID-19. The donor label of this sample is uncertain.

This clone has only one observation. Here the CDR3 DNA reads TGTGCCAGCAGCCGTCTGGGACAGGGGGCAAAGGGTAACTATGGCTACACCTTC. Translating it yields CASSRLGQGAKGNYGYTF. The rearrangement joins TRBV7-2 to TRBJ1-2, with 12 bases aligning to TRBD1. The germline CDR1 and CDR2 sequences are SGHTA and FQGNSA. Trimming cost V 5 bases and J 1 base; bases outside gene matches: 11. This CDR3 has 18 residues.

The chain joins TRBV9 to TRBJ1-1, with D hard to call. The V gene's germline CDR1 is SGDLS and CDR2 YYNGEE. CDR3 length equals 14 residues. Trimming shortened V by 4 bases and J by 2 bases, and 12 bases separated the two germline ends. The CDR3 spells CASSLQVTNTEAFF. The CDR3 DNA is TGTGCCAGCAGCCTCCAGGTAACTAACACTGAAGCTTTCTTT.

The J gene is TRBJ2-2, the V gene TRBV30; 8 bases line up with TRBD2. CDR3 length: 15 amino acids. Trimming took 0 bases from V and 7 from J; bases not matched to a gene: 7. CDR1 is GTSNPN and CDR2 is SVGIG in the germline V gene (reference sequence). As DNA, the CDR3 is TGTGCCTGGAGTGTGCTCGGGGGGGAAAGCGGGGAGCTGTTTTTT. Protein: CAWSVLGGESGELFF.

This chain connects TRBV24-1 to TRBJ1-2; 8 bases agree with TRBD1. With 0 bases clipped from V and 7 bases from J, the junction kept 6 bases outside the gene matches. Germline CDR1 reads KGHDR; CDR2 reads SFDVKD. The CDR3 contains 15 residues. The DNA for the CDR3 is TGTGCCACCAGTGATTTGGGACAGGGATTTGGTGGCTACACCTTC. Translating it yields CATSDLGQGFGGYTF.